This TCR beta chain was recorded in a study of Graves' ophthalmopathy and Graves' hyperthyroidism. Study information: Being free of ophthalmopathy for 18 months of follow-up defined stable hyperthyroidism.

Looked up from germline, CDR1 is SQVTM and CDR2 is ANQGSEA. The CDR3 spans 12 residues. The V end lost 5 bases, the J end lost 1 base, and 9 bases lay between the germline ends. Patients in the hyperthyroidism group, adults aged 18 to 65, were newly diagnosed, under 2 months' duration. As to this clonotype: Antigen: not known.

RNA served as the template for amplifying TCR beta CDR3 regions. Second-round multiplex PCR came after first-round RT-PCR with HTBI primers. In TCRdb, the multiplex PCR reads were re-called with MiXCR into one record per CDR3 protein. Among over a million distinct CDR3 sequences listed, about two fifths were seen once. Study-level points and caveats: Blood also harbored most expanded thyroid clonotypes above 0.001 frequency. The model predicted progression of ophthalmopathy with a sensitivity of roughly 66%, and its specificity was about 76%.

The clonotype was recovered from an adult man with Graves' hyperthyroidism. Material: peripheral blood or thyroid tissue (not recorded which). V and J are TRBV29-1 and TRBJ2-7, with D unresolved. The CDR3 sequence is CSVKPGSYEQYF. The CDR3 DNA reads TGCAGCGTTAAGCCTGGGTCCTACGAGCAGTACTTC.